This TCR beta chain was sequenced during a study of a mutant IDH1 vaccine in newly diagnosed glioma (dated by TCRdb to the early 2020s). About the full investigation: The roughly 32 treated patients were approximately 62% male and around 40% female, with a mean age of 40.4 years. Prior to enrollment, patients had been given standard therapy consisting of radiotherapy alone, temozolomide alone, or radiochemotherapy with temozolomide, with the combination given to most patients. Peripheral blood was drawn at six visits: V03 (baseline), V05, V07, V10, V12 and V13. For exploratory analyses, longitudinal TCRB deep sequencing was carried out in more than 20 treated patients wherever samples were available. Broad study findings and their caveats: Vaccine-induced immune responses across multiple MHC alleles were detected in 80% to 95% of patients. PBMC samples for TCRB deep sequencing were selected based on availability. According to the authors, sample limitations meant that analyses of patient blood samples could not be reproduced. No apparent relationship was observed between pseudoprogression and alterations in the top peripheral T cell clonotypes detected by TCRB sequencing.

This clone is a singleton in its sample. No cognate antigen has been identified for it. Base-call qualities are not available, and no considerably larger clone is one nucleotide away. The germline V gene sets CDR1 to MRHNA and CDR2 to SNTAGT. The germline ends are 12 bases apart after V is trimmed by 3 bases and J by 6 bases. From cysteine to phenylalanine, the CDR3 is 13 amino acids long. CDR3 DNA only is kept here, 39 bases in frame from base 1. The library was generated by the immunoSEQ multiplex PCR assay. Rearranged TCR beta chain sequences were amplified using the hsTCRB Kit according to the manufacturer's protocol. Sequencing of TCRB libraries was carried out on an Illumina MiSeq. The paper's processing steps were these. Demultiplexing, trimming and gene mapping were performed with the kit vendor's proprietary platform. TCRdb mirrors the immuneACCESS table, restricted to in-frame sequences. Some clones are absent from its copies; in checked studies, under half trace to an unresolved V gene, and the reason for the others is unknown. Clone size and the V and J calls come from that table; the DNA yielded D and trimming. The sample table records 85,000 to 100,000 clones; roughly 85% of these occur just once. The ten largest clones take up 7% to 8% of the sample.

What this sample's time point label stands for: baseline, week 1 (first vaccination visit). Reading the label with the study, this specimen's treatment or condition is: pre-vaccination baseline after standard-of-care therapy. All donors had newly diagnosed IDH1-mutant astrocytomas of WHO grade 3 or 4 that showed loss of nuclear ATRX. The samples were drawn from NOA16, a multicentre, single-arm, open-label phase I trial in Germany that tested a mutant IDH1 peptide vaccine in humans for the first time. Blood drawn at visit V03 was used as the baseline sample for immunogenicity testing. The DNeasy Blood and Tissue Kit was used to extract genomic DNA from EDTA blood for TCRB sequencing.

The rearrangement joined TRBV6-4 to TRBJ2-7; the D gene is perhaps TRBD1, on 6 matching bases. Source: PBMCs, taken from a glioma patient treated with radiotherapy, temozolomide or both. This TCR was recovered from a woman between 50 and 59 years old with glioma. The DNA is TGTGCCAGCAGTGAGGGGGCTAGCAGCGAGCAGTACTTC. This yields the protein CASSEGASSEQYF.